The 11 T cell receptor beta chains presented below share a single source sample, sequenced in a study of T cell clones after liver transplantation. Clones were sequenced by immunoSEQ multiplex PCR, and TCRdb holds only the in-frame ones, with some missing. The sample lists over 50,000 clones, approximately 84% occurring once. This specimen was CD4+ T cells from blood, taken before liver transplant. Receptor source: a human donor who received a liver transplant.

A few counts support this clone. This chain connects TRBV7-2 to TRBJ1-3; D is perhaps TRBD1 (5 bases). Germline loops: CDR1 SGHTA, CDR2 FQGNSA. The germline V and J ends were trimmed by 2 bases and 4 bases, with 12 bases remaining between them. The CDR3 spans 15 residues. CDR3 sequence: CASSLHGQGGNTIYF. CDR3 in DNA: TGTGCCAGCAGCTTACACGGGCAGGGAGGAAACACCATATATTTT.

This clone was observed a single time. The chain joins TRBV5-4 to TRBJ2-5; D gene ambiguous. Germline values: CDR1 SGHNT, CDR2 YYREEE (reference sequence). The CDR3 contains 15 residues. V lost 2 bases and J 3 bases, leaving 14 bases between the germline ends. CDR3 protein: CASSLRRPTEETQYF. In nucleotides, the CDR3 is TGTGCCAGCAGCTTAAGGCGGCCGACGGAAGAGACCCAGTACTTC.

J is TRBJ1-3 and V is TRBV5-4, with a possible D match to TRBD1 (6 bases). V was shortened by 9 bases and J by 0 bases, with 19 bases between the two germline ends. Germline lookup yields CDR1 SGHNT and CDR2 YYREEE (reference sequence). The CDR3 contains 16 residues. CDR3 sequence reads: CATNRDRTASGNTIYF. CDR3 in DNA: TGTGCCACCAACAGAGACCGGACAGCCTCTGGAAACACCATATATTTT.

V usage is TRBV6-5 and J usage is TRBJ2-3; 9 bases align to TRBD2. This CDR3 spans 14 amino acids. In germline, CDR1 is MNHEY, CDR2 SVGAGI. J was trimmed by 4 bases and V by 8 bases; bases with no gene match: 7. The CDR3 DNA sequence: TGTGCCAGCCGGCGGGAGGGTTTCGCAGATACGCAGTATTTT. It yields the protein CASRREGFADTQYF.

This chain joins TRBV5-5 and TRBJ2-1; 7 nucleotides agree with TRBD2. Per the germline V gene, CDR1 is SGHKS and CDR2 is YYEKEE (reference sequence). This CDR3 spans 15 amino acids. J gave up 3 bases and V 1 base, and 4 bases lay outside the gene matches. The CDR3 region has the DNA TGTGCCAGCAGCTTGAGCGGGGACTTCTACAATGAGCAGTTCTTC. Amino acids: CASSLSGDFYNEQFF. Together with reference TRBV5-5 and TRBJ2-1, the CDR3 gives the full variable domain: DAGVTQSPTHLIKTRGQQVTLRCSPISGHKSVSWYQQVLGQGPQFIFQYYEKEERGRGNFPDRFSARQFPNYSSELNVNALLLGDSALYLCASSLSGDFYNEQFFGPGTRLTVL.

The CDR3 protein is CARTGRSYEQYF. The CDR3 DNA follows: TGTGCCAGAACTGGACGGTCCTACGAGCAGTACTTC. The rearrangement links TRBV6-5 to TRBJ2-7; no clear D. V was cut by 9 bases and J by 1 base, with 10 bases left in between. Germline V CDR1 and CDR2: MNHEY, SVGAGI. The CDR3 length is 12 residues.

J is TRBJ2-5 and V is TRBV5-1; D perhaps matches TRBD2 (6 bases). Germline assignment: CDR1 SGHRS and CDR2 YFSETQ. The CDR3 spans 15 residues. The V gene lost 4 bases and the J gene lost 3 bases, with 16 bases spanning the gap. The CDR3 DNA follows: TGCGCCAGCAGCCTCCTAGGAGGGCCCGAAGAGACCCAGTACTTC. The encoded protein is CASSLLGGPEETQYF.

This chain links TRBV9 with TRBJ2-2; perhaps TRBD1 as D (5 bases). The V end was cut by 1 base, the J end by 1 base, with 5 bases between. Germline CDR1 and CDR2: SGDLS and YYNGEE. CDR3 length: 14 amino acids. The CDR3 nucleotides are TGTGCCAGCAGCGTAACAGGGAACACCGGGGAGCTGTTTTTT. It translates to CASSVTGNTGELFF. Combining the CDR3 with reference TRBV9 and TRBJ2-2 gives the whole variable domain DSGVTQTPKHLITATGQRVTLRCSPRSGDLSVYWYQQSLDQGLQFLIQYYNGEERAKGNILERFSAQQFPDLHSELNLSSLELGDSALYFCASSVTGNTGELFFGEGSRLTVL.

The chain has TRBV2 and TRBJ1-1; 7 nucleotides agree with TRBD1. The ends lost 6 bases at V and 4 bases at J; junction bases unmatched: 11. The CDR3 runs 15 residues. Germline-derived CDR1 and CDR2 are SNHLY and FYNNEI. The CDR3 DNA is TGTGCCAGCAGCATATCACAGGGGTCGGGCACTGAAGCTTTCTTT. Translated: CASSISQGSGTEAFF. The full variable domain, in which reference TRBV2 and TRBJ1-1 provide the parts outside the CDR3, is EPEVTQTPSHQVTQMGQEVILRCVPISNHLYFYWYRQILGQKVEFLVSFYNNEISEKSEIFDDQFSVERPDGSNFTLKIRSTKLEDSAMYFCASSISQGSGTEAFFGQGTRLTVV.

This chain connects TRBV18 to TRBJ2-3; 7 positions match TRBD2. The CDR3 is 16 residues long. CDR1 is KGHSH, CDR2 LQKENI, per germline. V was clipped by 2 bases and J by 3 bases; unmatched bases: 8. CDR3 coding DNA: TGTGCCAGCTCACCATTGGCGGGAGTTGCAACAGATACGCAGTATTTT. This codes for CASSPLAGVATDTQYF.

This clone showed up just a few times. The chain joins TRBV11-2 to TRBJ2-7, with 8 bases that match TRBD1. This CDR3 comprises 15 residues. J was trimmed by 3 bases and V by 6 bases; bases with no gene match: 10. Looked up from germline, CDR1 is SGHAT and CDR2 is FQNNGV. The DNA for the CDR3 is TGTGCCAGCAGTTCACTCCAGGGGGCAAACTACGAGCAGTACTTC. It encodes CASSSLQGANYEQYF.